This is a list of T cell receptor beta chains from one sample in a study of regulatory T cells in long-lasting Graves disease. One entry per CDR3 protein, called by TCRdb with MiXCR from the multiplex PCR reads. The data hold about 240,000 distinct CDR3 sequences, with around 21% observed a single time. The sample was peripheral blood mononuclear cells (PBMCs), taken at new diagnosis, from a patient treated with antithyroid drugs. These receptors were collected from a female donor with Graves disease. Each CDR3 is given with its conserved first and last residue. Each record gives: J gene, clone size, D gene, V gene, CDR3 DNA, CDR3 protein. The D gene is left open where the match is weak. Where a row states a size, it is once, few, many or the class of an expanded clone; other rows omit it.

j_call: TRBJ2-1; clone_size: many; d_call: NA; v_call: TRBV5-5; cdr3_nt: TGTGCCAGCAGCTTAACCACCTCGGGGGTAGAGCAGTTCTTC; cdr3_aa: CASSLTTSGVEQFF
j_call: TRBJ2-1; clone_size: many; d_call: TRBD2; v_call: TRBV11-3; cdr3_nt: TGTGCCAGCCGTCTAGCGGAAGCTTACAATAAGCAGTTCTTC; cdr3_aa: CASRLAEAYNKQFF
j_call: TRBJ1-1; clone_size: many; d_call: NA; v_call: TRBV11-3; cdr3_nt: TGTGCCAGCAGCTTAGGTCTGTCGGGGTGGGACACTGAAGCTTTCTTT; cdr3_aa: CASSLGLSGWDTEAFF
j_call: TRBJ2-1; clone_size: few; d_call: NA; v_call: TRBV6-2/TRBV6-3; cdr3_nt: TGTGCCAGCAGTTATCTGAGCAATGAGCAGTTCTTC; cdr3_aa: CASSYLSNEQFF
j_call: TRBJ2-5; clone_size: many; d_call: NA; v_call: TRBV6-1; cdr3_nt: TGTGCCAGCAAACCGAGTGCGGGAGAGACCCAGTACTTC; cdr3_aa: CASKPSAGETQYF
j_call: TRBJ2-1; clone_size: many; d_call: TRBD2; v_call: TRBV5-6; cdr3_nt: TGTGCCAGCAGCTTAGGACTAGGGCCCGGGGATGAGCAGTTCTTC; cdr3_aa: CASSLGLGPGDEQFF
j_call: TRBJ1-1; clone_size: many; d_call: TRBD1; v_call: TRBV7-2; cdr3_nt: TGCGCCAGCAGCTGGGACAGGTTGGCCGTTTTGAACACTGAAGCTTTCTTT; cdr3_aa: CASSWDRLAVLNTEAFF
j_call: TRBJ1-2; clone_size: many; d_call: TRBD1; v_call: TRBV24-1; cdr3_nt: TGTGCCACCAGTGATTCCCCCGGGACAGGCTATGGCTACACCTTC; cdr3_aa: CATSDSPGTGYGYTF
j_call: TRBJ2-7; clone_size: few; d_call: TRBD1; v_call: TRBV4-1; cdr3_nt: TGCGCCAGCAGCCAAGCAAGGACAGGGGGGTACGAGCAGTACTTC; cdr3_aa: CASSQARTGGYEQYF
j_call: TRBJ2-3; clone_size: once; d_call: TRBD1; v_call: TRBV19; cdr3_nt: TGTGCCAGTAGTACTACAGGGGCAGGGTACACAGATACGCAGTATTTT; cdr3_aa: CASSTTGAGYTDTQYF
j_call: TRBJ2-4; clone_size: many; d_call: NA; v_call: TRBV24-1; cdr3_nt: TGTGCCACCAGTGGAGGGGCCAAAAACATTCAGTACTTC; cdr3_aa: CATSGGAKNIQYF
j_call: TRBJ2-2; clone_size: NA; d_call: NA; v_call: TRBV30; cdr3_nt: TGTGCCCATAGAGGGGGGAAGAACACCGGGGAGCTGTTTTTT; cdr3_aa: CAHRGGKNTGELFF
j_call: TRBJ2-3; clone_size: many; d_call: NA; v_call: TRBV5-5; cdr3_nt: TGTGCCAGCAGCCCCACAAACAGGGCCACAGATACGCAGTATTTT; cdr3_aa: CASSPTNRATDTQYF
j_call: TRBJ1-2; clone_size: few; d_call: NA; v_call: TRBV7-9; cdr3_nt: TGTGCCAGCCTGGACAGCTCGGACGGCTACACCTTC; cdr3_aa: CASLDSSDGYTF